This TCR beta chain was identified during a study of CD8 T cells in ankylosing spondylitis. For TCR beta, libraries came from quantitative 5'-RACE with molecular barcodes. TCRdb re-called the 5' RACE reads through MiXCR, storing one row per CDR3 protein. The table records about 240,000 distinct CDR3 sequences, around 9.1% of them present only once. This CDR3 spans 17 amino acids. Germline CDR1 and CDR2: SGHTA and FQGNSA. Trimming removed 7 bases from V and 3 bases from J; junction bases left unmatched: 11. This clonotype has at least ten counts. Sequencing was performed on blood, either unsorted or a sorted T cell fraction (not recorded which). The origin of this receptor is a male donor with ankylosing spondylitis or in good health (not recorded which). This rearrangement joins TRBV7-2 to TRBJ2-7; TRBD2 agrees at 14 bases. The CDR3 nucleotides read TGTGCCAGCACCCTCAACCGGACTAGCGGGAGGTTCTACGAGCAGTACTTC. It specifies CASTLNRTSGRFYEQYF.